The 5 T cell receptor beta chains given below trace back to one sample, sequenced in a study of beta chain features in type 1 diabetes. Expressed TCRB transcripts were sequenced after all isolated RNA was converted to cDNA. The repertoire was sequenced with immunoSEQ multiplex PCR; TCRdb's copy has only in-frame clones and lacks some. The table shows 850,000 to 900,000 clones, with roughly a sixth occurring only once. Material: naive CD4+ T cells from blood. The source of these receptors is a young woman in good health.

CDR3 in DNA: TGTGCCAGCAGGGCGGGACGGGTGGAGTGGGACATTCAGTACTTC. It yields the protein CASRAGRVEWDIQYF. The chain uses TRBV28 and TRBJ2-4; TRBD2 might be the D (6 bases). V lost 6 bases to trimming and J lost 8 bases, with 20 bases between them. Germline V lookup: CDR1 MDHEN, CDR2 SYDVKM. The CDR3 runs 15 residues.

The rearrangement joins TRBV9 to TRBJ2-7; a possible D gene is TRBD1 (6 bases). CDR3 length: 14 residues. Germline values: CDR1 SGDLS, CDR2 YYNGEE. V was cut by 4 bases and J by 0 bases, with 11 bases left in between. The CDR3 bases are TGTGCCAGCAGCAAGGGGACAAACTCCTACGAGCAGTACTTC. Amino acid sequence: CASSKGTNSYEQYF.

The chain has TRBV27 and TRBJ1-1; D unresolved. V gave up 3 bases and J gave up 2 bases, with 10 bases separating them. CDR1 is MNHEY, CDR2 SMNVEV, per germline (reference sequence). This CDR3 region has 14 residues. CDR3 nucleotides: TGTGCCAGCAGTTTTCGGCCTTACAACACTGAAGCTTTCTTT. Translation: CASSFRPYNTEAFF.

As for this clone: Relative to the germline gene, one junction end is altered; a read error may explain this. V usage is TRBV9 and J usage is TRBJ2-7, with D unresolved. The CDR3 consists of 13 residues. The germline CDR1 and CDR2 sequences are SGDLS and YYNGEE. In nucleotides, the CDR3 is TGTGCCAGCAGCGTAGATTTTGAGGCACCGACGCGCTTC. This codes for CASSVDFEAPTRF.

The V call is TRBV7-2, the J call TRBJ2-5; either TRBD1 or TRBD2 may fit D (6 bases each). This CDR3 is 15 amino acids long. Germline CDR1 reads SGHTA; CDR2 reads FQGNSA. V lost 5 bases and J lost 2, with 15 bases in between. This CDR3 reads CASSRWGASQETQYF. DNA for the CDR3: TGTGCCAGCAGCCGATGGGGGGCTAGTCAAGAGACCCAGTACTTC.